This T cell receptor beta chain was captured by sequencing in a study of shared T cell receptors in the human thymus. The repertoire was sequenced with immunoSEQ multiplex PCR; TCRdb's copy has only in-frame clones and lacks some. The sample includes fewer than 700,000 clones, 85% to 90% of them seen just once. Separately, the same data were catalogued under a study of human thymus T cells. Turning to that study: Donors consisted of healthy Finnish infants (having corrective surgery for congenital heart defects). Resections obtained during corrective heart surgery supplied the thymus tissue.

The TCR sequence derives from a boy in the first two years of life with a congenital heart defect. The source material was thymocytes.

CDR3 residues: CASRETGTSGTYEQYF. The CDR3 nucleotides are TGTGCCAGCAGGGAAACCGGGACTAGCGGAACCTACGAGCAGTACTTC. The V call is TRBV5-6, the J call TRBJ2-7, with TRBD2 matching over 11 bases. The CDR3 contains 16 residues. After removal of 5 bases from V and 2 bases from J, the junction contained 9 bases not matched to a gene. Germline V gene lookup returns CDR1 SGHDT and CDR2 YYEEEE.